This T cell receptor beta chain is drawn from a study of a mutant IDH1 vaccine in newly diagnosed glioma (dated by TCRdb to the early 2020s). A note on the overall study: Patients received eight vaccinations in weeks 1, 3, 5, 7, 11, 15, 19 and 23, corresponding to visits V03 through V10. Vaccination was initiated 4-6 weeks after radiotherapy alone, or concurrently with temozolomide cycles in the chemotherapy-containing groups. For exploratory analyses, longitudinal TCRB deep sequencing was carried out in around 26 treated patients wherever samples were available. Six visits were used for peripheral blood collection: V03 (baseline), V05, V07, V10, V12 and V13. Before enrollment, most patients had been given radiochemotherapy with temozolomide as standard therapy, while the rest had received either radiotherapy alone or temozolomide alone. The roughly 35 treated patients were roughly 62% male and roughly 40% female, with a mean age of 40.4 years.

According to the study, the label for this sample's time point signals: week 23, last vaccination. Every vaccine dose consisted of 300 ug of a 20-mer mutant IDH1 peptide in Montanide, administered subcutaneously together with topical imiquimod. The donors had newly diagnosed IDH1-mutant astrocytomas of WHO grade 3 or 4 that showed loss of nuclear ATRX. The samples were drawn from NOA16, a multicentre, single-arm, open-label phase I trial in Germany that tested a mutant IDH1 peptide vaccine in humans for the first time. Genomic DNA for TCRB sequencing was extracted from EDTA blood using the DNeasy Blood and Tissue Kit. General conclusions and limits of the study: Pseudoprogression seemed to be unrelated to changes in the top peripheral T cell clonotypes found by TCRB sequencing. The authors stated that sample limitations prevented analyses of patient blood samples from being reproduced. Availability determined which PBMC samples were chosen for TCRB deep sequencing. Vaccine-induced immune responses across multiple MHC alleles were detected in approximately 93% of patients.

To prepare the library, the immunoSEQ multiplex PCR assay was applied. The hsTCRB Kit was used according to the manufacturer's protocol to amplify rearranged TCR beta chain sequences. An Illumina MiSeq was used to sequence the TCRB libraries. The paper's processing steps were these. Demultiplexing, trimming and gene mapping were performed with the kit vendor's proprietary platform. This is the immuneACCESS table as TCRdb keeps it, with only in-frame sequences that have V and J called. A part of the clones is gone; compared with another copy, unresolved V genes explain less than half, and the rest is unexplained. V, J and clone size were drawn from that table, and D and trimming were deduced from the DNA. For this sample the table gives approximately 43,000 clones, of which about four fifths were detected only once. The top ten hold about 6.3% of the sample. As encoded in the germline V gene, CDR1 is MGHDK while CDR2 is SYGVNS. V was cut back by 2 bases and J by 4 bases, leaving a gap of 3 bases between them. The CDR3 starts with the cysteine, ends with the phenylalanine, and has 12 residues. Solely the CDR3 DNA is kept, with 36 bases framed from the first base.

With regard to this clone: Its recognized antigen is unknown. No much larger clone is present one base from it, and per-base qualities are unavailable.

The rearranged segments are TRBV25-1 and TRBJ1-5; the D gene lacks a confident call. The sample consisted of PBMCs, taken from a glioma patient whose treatment included an IDH1 peptide vaccine. The source of this sequence is a woman aged 40-49 years with glioma. Some clones in this sample may be carry-over from other donors' samples. At the DNA level, the sequence is TGTGCCAGCAGTGAACCGAATCAGCCCCAGCATTTT. Its product reads: CASSEPNQPQHF.